This T cell receptor (beta chain) was profiled in a study of T cells in tumors after PD-1 blockade. On the study more broadly: Treatment was either pembrolizumab 200 mg every 3 weeks or cemiplimab 350 mg every 2 weeks.

Input was about 616 ng to 6,500 ng of genomic DNA from tumor or blood. The CDR3 sequence is 15 residues long. Germline values: CDR1 LGHDT, CDR2 YNNKEL (reference sequence). Losses at the gene ends were 7 bases for V and 7 bases for J; bases not matched to a gene: 14. Here immunoSEQ multiplex PCR was the method, and the copy in TCRdb shows in-frame clones only, minus some. The data show roughly 59,000 clones, about 82% seen once. The specimen comprised PBMCs, sampled before anti-PD-1 treatment. The TCR originated in a human donor with basal cell carcinoma. J is TRBJ1-2 and V is TRBV3-1 (or the pseudogene TRBV3-2), with 8 bases aligning to TRBD1. CDR3 region: CASTNSWDRTGGYTF. As DNA, the CDR3 is TGTGCCAGCACCAATAGCTGGGACAGGACGGGTGGCTACACCTTC.